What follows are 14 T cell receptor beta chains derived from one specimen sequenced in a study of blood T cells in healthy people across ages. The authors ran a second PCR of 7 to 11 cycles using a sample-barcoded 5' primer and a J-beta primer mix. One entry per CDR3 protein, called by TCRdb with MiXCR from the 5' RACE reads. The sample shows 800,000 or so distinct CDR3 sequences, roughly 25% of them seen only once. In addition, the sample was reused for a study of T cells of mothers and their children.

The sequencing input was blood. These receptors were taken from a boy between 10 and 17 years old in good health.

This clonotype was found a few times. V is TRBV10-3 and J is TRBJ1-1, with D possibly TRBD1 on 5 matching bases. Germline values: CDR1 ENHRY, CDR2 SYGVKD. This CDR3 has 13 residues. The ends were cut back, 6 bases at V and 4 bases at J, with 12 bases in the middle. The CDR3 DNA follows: TGTGCCATCAGCAGGGACTCCGGCACTGAAGCTTTCTTT. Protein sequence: CAISRDSGTEAFF.

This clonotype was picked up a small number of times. CDR3 loop: CASSLEWGEVNTEAFF. CDR3 in DNA: TGCGCCAGCAGCTTGGAGTGGGGGGAGGTGAACACTGAAGCTTTCTTT. The chain links TRBV5-1 to TRBJ1-1; a weak D match, TRBD1 (5 bases). The CDR3 consists of 16 residues. Trimming took off 0 bases at V and 0 bases at J, with 12 bases between the two ends. Looked up from germline, CDR1 is SGHRS and CDR2 is YFSETQ.

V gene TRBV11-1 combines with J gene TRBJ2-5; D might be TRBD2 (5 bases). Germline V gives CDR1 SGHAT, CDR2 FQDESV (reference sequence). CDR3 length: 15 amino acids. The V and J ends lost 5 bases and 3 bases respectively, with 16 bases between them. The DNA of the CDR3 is TGTGCCAGCAGCCCGCGGAGGTCCGACGAAGAGACCCAGTACTTC. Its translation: CASSPRRSDEETQYF.

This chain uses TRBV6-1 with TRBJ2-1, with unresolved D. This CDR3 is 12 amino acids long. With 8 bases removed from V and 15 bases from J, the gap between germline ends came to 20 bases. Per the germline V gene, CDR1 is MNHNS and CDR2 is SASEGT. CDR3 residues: CASGPRALKLFF. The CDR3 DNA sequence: TGTGCCAGCGGTCCCCGGGCCCTTAAGTTGTTCTTC.

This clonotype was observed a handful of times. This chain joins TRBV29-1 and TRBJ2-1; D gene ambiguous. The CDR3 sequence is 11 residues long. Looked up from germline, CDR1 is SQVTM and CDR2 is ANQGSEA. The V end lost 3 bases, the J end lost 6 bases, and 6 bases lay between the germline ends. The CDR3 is CSVERSNEQFF. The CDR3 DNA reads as TGCAGCGTTGAGAGGAGCAATGAGCAGTTCTTC.

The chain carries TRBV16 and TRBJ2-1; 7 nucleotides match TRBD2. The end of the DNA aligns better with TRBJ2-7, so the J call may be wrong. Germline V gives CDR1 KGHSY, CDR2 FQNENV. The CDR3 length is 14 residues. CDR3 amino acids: CASSQAGVGGEQYF. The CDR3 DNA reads TGTGCCAGCAGCCAAGCGGGAGTCGGGGGCGAGCAGTACTTC.

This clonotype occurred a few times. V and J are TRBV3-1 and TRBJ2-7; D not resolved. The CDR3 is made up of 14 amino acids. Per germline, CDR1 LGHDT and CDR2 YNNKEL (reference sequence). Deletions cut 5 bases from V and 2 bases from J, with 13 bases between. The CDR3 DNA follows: TGTGCCAGCAGCTCTAGAGAATCGGCCTACGAGCAGTACTTC. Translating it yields CASSSRESAYEQYF.

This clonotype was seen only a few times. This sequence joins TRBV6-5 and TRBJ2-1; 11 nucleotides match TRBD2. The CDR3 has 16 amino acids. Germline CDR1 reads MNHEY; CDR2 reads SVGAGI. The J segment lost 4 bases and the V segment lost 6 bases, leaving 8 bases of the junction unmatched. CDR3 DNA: TGTGCCAGCAGGTTAGCGGGAGGGCCTGATTACAATGAGCAGTTCTTC. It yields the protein CASRLAGGPDYNEQFF.

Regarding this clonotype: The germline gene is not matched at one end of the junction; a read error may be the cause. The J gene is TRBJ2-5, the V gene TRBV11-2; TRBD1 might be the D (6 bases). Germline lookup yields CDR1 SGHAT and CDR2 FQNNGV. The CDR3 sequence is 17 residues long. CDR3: CVSSLEVGSRQGETQYF. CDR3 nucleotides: TGTGTCAGCAGCTTAGAGGTCGGGTCCAGGCAGGGGGAGACCCAGTACTTC.

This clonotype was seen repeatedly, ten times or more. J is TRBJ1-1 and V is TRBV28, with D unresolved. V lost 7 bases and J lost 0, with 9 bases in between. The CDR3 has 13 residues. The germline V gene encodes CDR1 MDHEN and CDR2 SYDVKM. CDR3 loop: CASIPPVNTEAFF. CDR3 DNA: TGTGCCAGCATCCCCCCAGTGAACACTGAAGCTTTCTTT. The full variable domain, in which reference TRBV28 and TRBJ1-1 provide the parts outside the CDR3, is DVKVTQSSRYLVKRTGEKVFLECVQDMDHENMFWYRQDPGLGLRLIYFSYDVKMKEKGDIPEGYSVSREKKERFSLILESASTNQTSMYLCASIPPVNTEAFFGQGTRLTVV.

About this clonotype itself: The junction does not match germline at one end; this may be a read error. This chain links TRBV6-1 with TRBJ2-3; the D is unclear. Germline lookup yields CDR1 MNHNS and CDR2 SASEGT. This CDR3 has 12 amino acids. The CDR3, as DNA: TGTGCCAGCAGCTACACCACAGATACGCAGTGTTTT. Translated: CASSYTTDTQCF.

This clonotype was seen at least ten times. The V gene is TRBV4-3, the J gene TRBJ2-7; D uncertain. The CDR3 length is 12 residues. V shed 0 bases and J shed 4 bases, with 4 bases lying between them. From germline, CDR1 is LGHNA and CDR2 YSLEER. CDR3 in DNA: TGCGCCAGCAGCCAAGAGGTTTACGAGCAGTACTTC. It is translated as CASSQEVYEQYF.

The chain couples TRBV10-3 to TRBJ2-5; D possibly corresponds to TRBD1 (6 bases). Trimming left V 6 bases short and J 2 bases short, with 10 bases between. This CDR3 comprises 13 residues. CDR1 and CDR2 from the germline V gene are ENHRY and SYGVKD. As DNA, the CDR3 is TGTGCCATCAGGGGCGACAGGCAAGAGACCCAGTACTTC. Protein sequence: CAIRGDRQETQYF.

CDR3 sequence: CASSLLTTRQYF. The DNA for the CDR3 is TGCGCCAGCAGCTTACTAACCACCCGGCAGTATTTT. The chain recombines TRBV5-1 with TRBJ2-3; D uncertain. There are 12 residues in the CDR3. V lost 2 bases, J lost 11 bases, and 12 bases lay in between. Germline V gene sequence: CDR1 SGHRS, CDR2 YFSETQ.